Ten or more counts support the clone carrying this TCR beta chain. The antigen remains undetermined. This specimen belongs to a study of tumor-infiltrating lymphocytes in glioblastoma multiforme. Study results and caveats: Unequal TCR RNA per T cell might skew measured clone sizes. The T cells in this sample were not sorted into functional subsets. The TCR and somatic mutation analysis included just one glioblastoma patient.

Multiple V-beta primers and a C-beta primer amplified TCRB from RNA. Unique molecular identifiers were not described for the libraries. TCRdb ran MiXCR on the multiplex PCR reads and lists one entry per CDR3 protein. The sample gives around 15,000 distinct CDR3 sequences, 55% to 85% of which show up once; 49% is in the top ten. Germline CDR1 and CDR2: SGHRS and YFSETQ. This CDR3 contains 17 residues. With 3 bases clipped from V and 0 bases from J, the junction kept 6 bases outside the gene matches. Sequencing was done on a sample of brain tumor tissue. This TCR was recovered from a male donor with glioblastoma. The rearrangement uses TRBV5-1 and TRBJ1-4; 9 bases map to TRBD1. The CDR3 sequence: CASSWETGGSTNEKLFF. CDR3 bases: TGCGCCAGCAGCTGGGAGACAGGGGGTTCAACTAATGAAAAACTGTTTTTT.